This record covers a single T cell receptor (beta chain). This sample was taken from a study of control samples from healthy donors and cancer patients. V was pared by 7 bases and J by 5 bases, with 14 bases between. The length of the CDR3 is 14 residues. Germline values: CDR1 MNHEY, CDR2 SMNVEV (reference sequence). Here immunoSEQ multiplex PCR was the method, and the copy in TCRdb shows in-frame clones only, minus some. This table holds around 100,000 clones, 80% to 90% found once. The chain links TRBV27 to TRBJ2-2; D unresolved. The sequence came from a man in his thirties or forties in good health. Sample: blood. The CDR3 coding sequence is TGTGCCAGCAAATCGATGGAACAGACCGGGGAGCTGTTTTTT. This gives the protein CASKSMEQTGELFF.